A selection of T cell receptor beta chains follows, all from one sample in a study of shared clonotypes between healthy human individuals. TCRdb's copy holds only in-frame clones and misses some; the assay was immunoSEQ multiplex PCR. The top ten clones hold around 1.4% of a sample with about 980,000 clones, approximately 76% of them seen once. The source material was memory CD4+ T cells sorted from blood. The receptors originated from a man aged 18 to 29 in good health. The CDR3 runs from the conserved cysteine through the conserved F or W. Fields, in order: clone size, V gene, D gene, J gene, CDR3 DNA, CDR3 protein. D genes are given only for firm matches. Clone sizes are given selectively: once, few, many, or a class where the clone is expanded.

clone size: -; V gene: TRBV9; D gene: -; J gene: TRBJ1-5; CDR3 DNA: TGTGCCAGCAGCCCGAGCCCACAGGGCAATCAGCCCCAGCATTTT; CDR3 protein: CASSPSPQGNQPQHF
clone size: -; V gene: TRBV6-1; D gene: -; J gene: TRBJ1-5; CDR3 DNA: TGTGCCAGCAGTGCCGGGATTAGCAATCAGCCCCAGCATTTT; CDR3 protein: CASSAGISNQPQHF
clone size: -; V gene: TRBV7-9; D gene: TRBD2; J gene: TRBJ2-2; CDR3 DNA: TGTGCCAGCAGCTCCCGACTAGCGGGAGCCGGGGAGCTGTTTTTT; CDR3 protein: CASSSRLAGAGELFF
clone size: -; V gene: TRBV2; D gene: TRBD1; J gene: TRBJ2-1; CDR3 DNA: TGTGCCAGCGGGGGACAGGGAGAAGGGAATGAGCAGTTCTTC; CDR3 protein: CASGGQGEGNEQFF
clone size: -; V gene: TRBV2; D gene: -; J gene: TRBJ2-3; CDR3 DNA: TGTGCCAGCAGGACGAACACAGATACGCAGTATTTT; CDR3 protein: CASRTNTDTQYF
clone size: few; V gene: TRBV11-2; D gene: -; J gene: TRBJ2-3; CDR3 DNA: TGTGCCAGCAGCTTCGAGGGGACCATAAGCACAGATACGCAGTATTTT; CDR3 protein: CASSFEGTISTDTQYF
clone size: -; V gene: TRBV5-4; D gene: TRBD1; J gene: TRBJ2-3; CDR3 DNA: TGTGCCAGCAGCTCAGGACAGGGAATAGATACGCAGTATTTT; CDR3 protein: CASSSGQGIDTQYF
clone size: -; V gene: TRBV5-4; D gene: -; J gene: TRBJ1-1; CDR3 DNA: TGTGCCAGCAGCTTGGGAGGGGCAGATATGAACACTGAAGCTTTCTTT; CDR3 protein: CASSLGGADMNTEAFF
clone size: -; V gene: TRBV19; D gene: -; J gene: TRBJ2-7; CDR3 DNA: TGTGCCAGTAGTATAGGCCCCCCAGCGTATGAGCAGTACTTC; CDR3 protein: CASSIGPPAYEQYF
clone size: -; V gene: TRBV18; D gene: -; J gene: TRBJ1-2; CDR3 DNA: TGTGCCAGCTCACCAATAGGCCAAGGTGATGGCTACACCTTC; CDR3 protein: CASSPIGQGDGYTF